Presented here are 5 T cell receptor beta chains from one specimen sequenced in a study of regulatory T cells in long-lasting Graves disease. Arm-PCR of CDR3 regions and iRepertoire HTBI primers were the basis on which TCR beta libraries were built. In TCRdb, the multiplex PCR reads were re-called with MiXCR into one record per CDR3 protein. Altogether approximately 440,000 distinct CDR3 sequences are present, about a quarter being singletons, with the ten largest covering about a quarter. As for time point: persistent/refractory GD, antithyroid drugs over 5 years with positive TRAb. With RNA extracted from PBMCs as input, the TCR library was made. The starting material was peripheral blood mononuclear cells (PBMCs), obtained when the disease was refractory, from a patient treated with antithyroid drugs. The receptors derive from a female donor with Graves disease.

This clonotype has just a few counts. This sequence joins TRBV7-2 and TRBJ1-2, with TRBD1 matching over 8 bases. The germline CDR1 and CDR2 sequences are SGHTA and FQGNSA. After removal of 7 bases from V and 4 bases from J, the junction contained 5 bases not matched to a gene. CDR3 size: 13 residues. The DNA for the CDR3 is TGTGCCAGCAATAGACAGGGGCCCTATGGCTACACCTTC. It specifies CASNRQGPYGYTF.

This clonotype was seen a few times. DNA of the CDR3: TGTGCCAGCAGGGCCCCCGGGCAGGACTATGGCTACACCTTC. Protein sequence: CASRAPGQDYGYTF. The chain combines TRBV6-1 with TRBJ1-2; D gene unclear. The CDR3 totals 14 residues. Trimming pared 6 bases from V and 3 bases from J, leaving 14 bases between. From germline, CDR1 is MNHNS and CDR2 SASEGT.

As regards this clonotype: A much larger clone differs from this one at a single base, so this may be a read error. The chain couples TRBV12-3 or TRBV12-4 to TRBJ1-1; the D gene is possibly TRBD1 (5 bases). Trimming removed 6 bases from V and 3 bases from J, with 29 bases in between. There are 19 residues in the CDR3. The DNA for the CDR3 is TGTGCCAGCAGAACGAGACTTGGCAGGGCAAACCGGATGGACACTGAAGCTTTCTTT. Protein: CASRTRLGRANRMDTEAFF.

This clonotype was detected many times. The CDR3 region is CASSLSVWRREKLFF. As DNA, the CDR3 is TGTGCCAGCAGTTTGAGCGTCTGGCGTCGGGAAAAACTGTTTTTT. The chain is built from TRBV28 and TRBJ1-4, with no clear D. Germline V gene data show CDR1 as MDHEN and CDR2 as SYDVKM. Trimming took off 3 bases at V and 8 bases at J, with 16 bases between the two ends. The CDR3 has 15 amino acids.

The chain couples TRBV7-9 to TRBJ1-2; unclear D gene. Trimming took off 2 bases at V and 3 bases at J, with 13 bases between the two ends. Germline loops: CDR1 SEHNR, CDR2 FQNEAQ (reference sequence). The CDR3 totals 15 residues. The CDR3 DNA is TGTGCCAGCAGCTTATATCGACGGTCCGACTATGGCTACACCTTC. It specifies CASSLYRRSDYGYTF.